This T cell receptor (beta chain) was profiled in a study of blood T cell repertoires in COVID-19. Study-level background: The study drew acute and convalescent COVID-19 samples from the United States, Italy and Spain. From T cells, B-cell-depleted T cells, or PBMCs came the material, which was cDNA or gDNA.

In the original workflow: Nucleated cell number was recorded as an estimate derived from reference gene primer amplification. Sequencing was performed with immunoSEQ multiplex PCR; in TCRdb, only in-frame clones are kept and a portion is missing. V and J calls and clone size are given by that table; D and trimming were obtained from the DNA. The sample includes about 340,000 clones, more than 70% of them seen just once. This receptor was identified in a man younger than 45 with active or convalescent COVID-19. The sample taken for sequencing was peripheral blood.

The CDR3 DNA reads as TGTGCCAGCAGCTTAGTTGAGAAGCCGAACACTGAAGCTTTCTTT. It translates to CASSLVEKPNTEAFF. The gene calls are TRBV7-9 and TRBJ1-1, with no clear D. CDR1 is SEHNR and CDR2 is FQNEAQ in the germline V gene (reference sequence). The CDR3 contains 15 residues. The ends were cut back, 1 base at V and 1 base at J, with 10 bases in the middle.